Below are 17 T cell receptor beta chains sequenced from a single sample in a study of patients and donors after allogeneic stem cell transplantation. TCRdb passed the RT-PCR reads through MiXCR, listing each CDR3 protein once. Among more than 7,500 distinct CDR3 sequences listed, 11% were seen once. Sequenced sample: blood, either unsorted or a sorted T cell fraction (not recorded which). These TCRs come from a human donor who was either an allogeneic HSCT recipient or a stem cell or donor lymphocyte infusion donor (not recorded which). It is not recorded whose cells these are; they may come from a transplant donor.

This clonotype was observed many times. The chain links TRBV5-1 to TRBJ2-3, with TRBD1 matching over 7 bases. CDR1 SGHRS and CDR2 YFSETQ come from the germline V gene. This CDR3 contains 13 residues. Losses at the gene ends were 4 bases for V and 6 bases for J; bases not matched to a gene: 5. CDR3 in DNA: TGCGCCAGCAGCCTCGACAGGGCCGATACGCAGTATTTT. This encodes CASSLDRADTQYF.

With regard to this clonotype: A junction end diverges from the germline sequence, so it may reflect a read error. This sequence joins TRBV29-1 and TRBJ2-2, with D possibly being TRBD1 or TRBD2 (5 bases each). CDR3 length equals 14 residues. The germline CDR1 and CDR2 sequences are SQVTM and ANQGSEA. The CDR3 DNA sequence: TGCAGCGTGGAAGGGACGGCGAACACCGGGGAGCTGTTTTTT. Its protein is CSVEGTANTGELFF.

The chain joins TRBV30 to TRBJ2-7; D unresolved. V was shortened by 0 bases and J by 7 bases, with 13 bases between the two germline ends. Germline V CDR1 and CDR2: GTSNPN, SVGIG (reference sequence). The CDR3 sequence is 13 residues long. Here the CDR3 reads CAWSVRSIGEQYF. CDR3 nucleotides: TGTGCCTGGAGTGTAAGGTCCATTGGGGAGCAGTACTTC.

This clonotype was observed a few times. J is TRBJ1-1 and V is TRBV5-5, with D unresolved. Germline V lookup: CDR1 SGHKS, CDR2 YYEKEE (reference sequence). V lost 4 bases and J 1 base, leaving 8 bases between the germline ends. The CDR3 totals 13 residues. This CDR3 reads CASSPLPNTEAFF. In DNA form, the CDR3 reads TGTGCCAGCAGCCCCCTTCCGAACACTGAAGCTTTCTTT.

The genes are TRBV3-1 and TRBJ2-2, with 7 bases that match TRBD2. This CDR3 spans 15 amino acids. Germline CDR1 and CDR2: LGHDT and YNNKEL (reference sequence). V was clipped by 3 bases and J by 5 bases; unmatched bases: 6. The CDR3 reads CASSQVGAGTGELFF. In DNA, the CDR3 is TGTGCCAGCAGCCAGGTTGGAGCGGGGACCGGGGAGCTGTTTTTT.

The chain combines TRBV7-2 with TRBJ1-2, with D possibly TRBD1 on 5 matching bases. Trimming left V 5 bases short and J 3 bases short, with 13 bases between. The CDR3 has 14 residues. From germline, CDR1 is SGHTA and CDR2 FQGNSA. DNA for the CDR3: TGTGCCAGCAGCCCAACGGGGGTATACTATGGCTACACCTTC. Amino acid sequence: CASSPTGVYYGYTF.

This clonotype occurred many times. This rearrangement joins TRBV28 to TRBJ2-7; no reliable D call. The germline V and J ends were trimmed by 7 bases and 0 bases, with 13 bases remaining between them. The CDR3 has 14 residues. Germline V gene data show CDR1 as MDHEN and CDR2 as SYDVKM. The CDR3 sequence is CASTKADRSYEQYF. CDR3 in DNA: TGTGCCAGCACGAAGGCGGATCGCTCCTACGAGCAGTACTTC.

The chain is built from TRBV20-1 and TRBJ2-7; 7 bases are a match to TRBD1. Germline values: CDR1 DFQATT, CDR2 SNEGSKA (reference sequence). The ends lost 6 bases at V and 5 bases at J; junction bases unmatched: 7. The CDR3 spans 12 residues. CDR3 sequence reads: CSATDRRDEQYF. CDR3 DNA sequence: TGCAGTGCCACGGACAGGCGAGACGAGCAGTACTTC.

This clonotype showed up many times. The chain links TRBV20-1 to TRBJ1-3; D gene unclear. CDR3 length equals 15 residues. Germline V gene data show CDR1 as DFQATT and CDR2 as SNEGSKA (reference sequence). Trimming removed 1 base at V and 0 bases at J, with 10 bases between. The CDR3 protein is CSARAGDFSGNTIYF. The CDR3 DNA sequence: TGCAGTGCTAGAGCTGGGGATTTCTCTGGAAACACCATATATTTT.

This clonotype was found once. Since a much larger clone is just one base distant, this may be a read error. No conserved phenylalanine or tryptophan ends this CDR3, so it is likely a read error. The rearrangement uses TRBV27 and TRBJ1-5; D not certain. The CDR3 contains 13 residues. Trimming pared 6 bases from V and 3 bases from J, leaving 9 bases between. Germline CDR1 MNHEY, CDR2 SMNVEV (reference sequence). The CDR3 is CASSPVNNQPQHI. CDR3 nucleotides: TGTGCCAGCAGCCCCGTCAACAATCAGCCCCAGCATATT.

This clonotype was observed at least ten times. DNA for the CDR3: TGTGCCAGCAATCAGGTTGGGACTAATGAAAAACTGTTTTTT. It yields the protein CASNQVGTNEKLFF. The chain links TRBV2 to TRBJ1-4; D remains unclear. The V end lost 7 bases, the J end lost 2 bases, and 11 bases lay between the germline ends. This CDR3 has 14 residues. Germline V gene data show CDR1 as SNHLY and CDR2 as FYNNEI. Full variable domain (missing parts from reference TRBV2 and TRBJ1-4): EPEVTQTPSHQVTQMGQEVILRCVPISNHLYFYWYRQILGQKVEFLVSFYNNEISEKSEIFDDQFSVERPDGSNFTLKIRSTKLEDSAMYFCASNQVGTNEKLFFGSGTQLSVL.

This clonotype has ten or more counts. The J gene is TRBJ2-5, the V gene TRBV11-2, with TRBD2 matching over 10 bases. Per germline, CDR1 SGHAT and CDR2 FQNNGV. V lost 5 bases to trimming and J lost 4 bases; unmatched junction nucleotides: 7. The CDR3 has 15 residues. CDR3 nucleotide sequence: TGTGCCAGCAGCCAGTGGGTAGCGGGAGGAGAGACCCAGTACTTC. It codes for CASSQWVAGGETQYF.

The V and J genes are TRBV3-1 and TRBJ2-3; no reliable D call. The CDR3 spans 14 residues. Germline V gives CDR1 LGHDT, CDR2 YNNKEL (reference sequence). The V end was cut by 4 bases, the J end by 5 bases, with 13 bases between. Here the CDR3 reads CASSLRNAEDTQYF. The CDR3 region has the DNA TGTGCCAGCAGCCTCCGGAACGCTGAAGATACGCAGTATTTT.

Only a few counts were recorded for this clonotype. The chain carries TRBV4-2 and TRBJ2-3; TRBD2 aligns across 7 bases. V shed 0 bases, J shed 6 bases, and the junction held 12 bases outside the gene matches. Per germline, CDR1 LGHNA and CDR2 YNFKEQ. This CDR3 comprises 17 residues. The CDR3 protein is CASSQDWGGGPKDTQYF. Written as DNA, the CDR3 is TGTGCCAGCAGCCAAGATTGGGGGGGTGGGCCTAAGGATACGCAGTATTTT.

Here the CDR3 DNA reads TGTGCCAGCAGCGGACGCTTCACGGACACCGGGGAGCTGTTTTTT. Protein sequence: CASSGRFTDTGELFF. The rearrangement uses TRBV9 and TRBJ2-2; D remains ambiguous. V was clipped by 3 bases and J by 3 bases, with 12 bases between them. Looked up from germline, CDR1 is SGDLS and CDR2 is YYNGEE. The CDR3 is made up of 15 amino acids.

The table lists this clonotype with a count of one. The junction departs from the called germline gene at one end, perhaps through a read error. J is TRBJ2-3 and V is TRBV5-1; 8 bases match TRBD2. This CDR3 contains 18 residues. From germline, CDR1 is SGHRS and CDR2 YFSETQ. CDR3 region: CVSSSLLTSGRSEDTQYF. The CDR3 DNA reads TGCGTCAGCAGCTCCTTACTCACTAGCGGCCGAAGCGAGGATACGCAGTATTTT.

The CDR3 protein is CASTGRGLPTDTQYF. CDR3 coding DNA: TGTGCCAGCACTGGGCGGGGGCTACCTACAGATACGCAGTATTTT. This chain joins TRBV9 and TRBJ2-3; a weak D match, TRBD2 (7 bases). V lost 6 bases and J 3 bases, leaving 17 bases between the germline ends. Germline V gene lookup returns CDR1 SGDLS and CDR2 YYNGEE. The CDR3 totals 15 residues.